The 14 T cell receptor beta chains in this list originate from one sample, sequenced in a study of cytomegalovirus exposure and HLA in healthy donors. Use of 60 Vbeta and 13 Jbeta primers characterized the PCR. Produced via immunoSEQ multiplex PCR; TCRdb's table is partial and in-frame only. The sample records nearly 200,000 clones, roughly 77% being singletons. Sample: PBMCs. The receptor source for this set is a male donor in good health and CMV-seropositive.

The V gene is TRBV7-2, the J gene TRBJ2-1, with a tentative D call TRBD1 (5 bases). The CDR3 contains 14 residues. V gave up 5 bases and J gave up 4 bases, with 12 bases separating them. Germline loops: CDR1 SGHTA, CDR2 FQGNSA. The CDR3 bases are TGTGCCAGCAGCGCTGTTCAGGGATACAATGAGCAGTTCTTC. This encodes CASSAVQGYNEQFF.

With regard to this clone: Other DNA sequences in this specimen translate into the identical CDR3. The chain is built from TRBV2 and TRBJ1-1, with 7 bases lining up with TRBD1. CDR1 and CDR2 (germline): SNHLY, FYNNEI. The CDR3 runs to 13 residues. Unmatched junction bases numbered 5, after V lost 7 bases and J lost 3 bases. CDR3 coding DNA: TGTGCCAGCAAGATGACAGGGCACACTGAAGCTTTCTTT. It codes for CASKMTGHTEAFF.

The chain has TRBV6-1 and TRBJ2-6, with 7 bases aligning to TRBD1. The CDR3 runs 14 residues. V lost 7 bases to trimming and J lost 12 bases; unmatched junction nucleotides: 12. Germline V gene lookup returns CDR1 MNHNS and CDR2 SASEGT. Here the CDR3 DNA reads TGTGCCAGCAACTTGGACAGGAGCCGATTCGTCCTGACTTTC. This gives the protein CASNLDRSRFVLTF.

The chain combines TRBV29-1 with TRBJ2-3; 11 bases fit TRBD1. J gave up 1 base and V 3 bases, and 9 bases lay outside the gene matches. This CDR3 spans 17 amino acids. Germline V gene data show CDR1 as SQVTM and CDR2 as ANQGSEA. The chain's CDR3 is CSVEGTGGTVGTDTQYF. The DNA for the CDR3 is TGCAGCGTTGAGGGGACAGGGGGTACCGTTGGCACAGATACGCAGTATTTT.

This clone was detected a few times. This chain joins TRBV11-2 and TRBJ2-2; 7 bases match TRBD2. Losses at the gene ends were 0 bases for V and 2 bases for J; bases not matched to a gene: 6. Germline CDR1 SGHAT, CDR2 FQNNGV. This CDR3 is 17 amino acids long. The CDR3 here is CASSLDRDYINTGELFF. The CDR3 coding sequence is TGTGCCAGCAGCTTAGACCGGGACTACATAAACACCGGGGAGCTGTTTTTT. Combining the CDR3 with reference TRBV11-2 and TRBJ2-2 gives the whole variable domain EAGVAQSPRYKIIEKRQSVAFWCNPISGHATLYWYQQILGQGPKLLIQFQNNGVVDDSQLPKDRFSAERLKGVDSTLKIQPAKLEDSAVYLCASSLDRDYINTGELFFGEGSRLTVL.

J is TRBJ1-1 and V is TRBV5-1; a weak D match, TRBD1 (5 bases). CDR1 and CDR2 from the germline V gene are SGHRS and YFSETQ. CDR3 length equals 13 residues. The V gene lost 1 base and the J gene lost 3 bases, with 7 bases spanning the gap. The CDR3, as DNA: TGCGCCAGCAGCTTGATAGGGGACACTGAAGCTTTCTTT. Translating gives CASSLIGDTEAFF.

This clone was observed once. The chain recombines TRBV18 with TRBJ2-1, with D uncertain. V was trimmed by 3 bases and J by 0 bases, leaving 15 bases between them. The CDR3 is made up of 17 amino acids. The germline CDR1 and CDR2 sequences are KGHSH and LQKENI. CDR3: CASSPITTAPSYNEQFF. The CDR3 DNA reads TGTGCCAGCTCACCCATAACAACAGCCCCCTCCTACAATGAGCAGTTCTTC. The whole variable domain, remainder taken from reference TRBV18 and TRBJ2-1, is NAGVMQNPRHLVRRRGQEARLRCSPMKGHSHVYWYRQLPEEGLKFMVYLQKENIIDESGMPKERFSAEFPKEGPSILRIQQVVRGDSAAYFCASSPITTAPSYNEQFFGPGTRLTVL.

V and J are TRBV19 and TRBJ2-3; maybe TRBD1 (6 bases). The CDR3 has 15 residues. Germline CDR1 and CDR2: LNHDA and SQIVND (reference sequence). Deletions cut 5 bases from V and 1 base from J, with 13 bases between. Written as DNA, the CDR3 is TGTGCCAGTAGTCCCGGACAGAAAGGCACAGATACGCAGTATTTT. Amino acids: CASSPGQKGTDTQYF.

This sequence joins TRBV7-2 and TRBJ2-7; no reliable D call. V was trimmed by 0 bases and J by 4 bases, leaving 10 bases between them. Germline CDR1 and CDR2: SGHTA and FQGNSA. CDR3 length equals 14 residues. The CDR3 DNA is TGTGCCAGCAGCTTAGCCGCCCAGAAATACGAGCAGTACTTC. This translates into CASSLAAQKYEQYF.

This clone was picked up one time. This chain uses TRBV6-6 with TRBJ1-4; the D is unclear. Germline V gene data show CDR1 as MNHNY and CDR2 as SVGAGI (reference sequence). The CDR3 is 14 residues long. V was pared by 2 bases and J by 6 bases, with 10 bases between. CDR3 loop: CASSYLSQDEKLFF. The DNA of the CDR3 is TGTGCCAGCAGTTACCTGTCCCAGGATGAAAAACTGTTTTTT.

Only a few counts were recorded for this clone. V usage is TRBV11-3 and J usage is TRBJ2-3, with D maybe TRBD2 (6 bases). V was cut by 9 bases and J by 0 bases, with 19 bases left in between. The CDR3 consists of 16 residues. The germline gives CDR1 SGHNT, CDR2 YENEEA. The CDR3, as DNA: TGTGCCAGTAAGCTTGGGGTAGCGGCTAGCACAGATACGCAGTATTTT. Translated, it gives CASKLGVAASTDTQYF.

This clone appeared once. This chain's CDR3 is CASSPSAGNSYEQYF. The CDR3 DNA reads TGTGCCAGCTCACCATCGGCAGGAAACTCCTACGAGCAGTACTTC. The rearrangement joins TRBV18 to TRBJ2-7; D uncertain. Germline V gives CDR1 KGHSH, CDR2 LQKENI. Trimming shortened V by 2 bases and J by 0 bases, and 11 bases separated the two germline ends. The CDR3 covers 15 residues.

The chain recombines TRBV7-2 with TRBJ2-2; 8 bases map to TRBD2. The CDR3 runs 16 residues. CDR1 and CDR2 (germline): SGHTA, FQGNSA. V shed 5 bases, J shed 4 bases, and the junction held 9 bases outside the gene matches. The CDR3 nucleotides read TGTGCCAGCAGCAGGGGGACTAGGGGGGTCACCGGGGAGCTGTTTTTT. Protein sequence: CASSRGTRGVTGELFF.

CDR3 amino acids: CASSVGTGYNYEQYF. In DNA, the CDR3 is TGTGCCAGCAGCGTAGGTACAGGATACAACTACGAGCAGTACTTC. The rearrangement joins TRBV9 to TRBJ2-7; maybe TRBD1 (5 bases). The length of the CDR3 is 15 residues. The V end lost 0 bases, the J end lost 3 bases, and 13 bases lay between the germline ends. Germline V gene data show CDR1 as SGDLS and CDR2 as YYNGEE.